The 28 T cell receptor beta chains in this list originate from one sample, sequenced in a study of cytomegalovirus exposure and HLA in healthy donors. In the PCR, 60 Vbeta and 13 Jbeta primers were used. Produced via immunoSEQ multiplex PCR; TCRdb's table is partial and in-frame only. The top ten clones hold 1.5% to 2% of a sample with roughly 150,000 clones, nearly 80% of them seen once. Sequences were obtained from PBMCs. Receptors originate from a woman in her 30s in good health and CMV-seronegative.

V is TRBV6-5 and J is TRBJ2-6; TRBD2 is a possible D gene (6 bases). The germline gives CDR1 MNHEY, CDR2 SVGAGI. The CDR3 runs to 15 residues. V was trimmed by 8 bases and J by 7 bases, leaving 18 bases between them. CDR3 sequence: CASGKGRSGANVLTF. The CDR3 coding sequence is TGTGCCAGCGGAAAAGGGAGGTCAGGAGCCAACGTCCTGACTTTC.

This clone has a handful of counts. V usage is TRBV5-5 and J usage is TRBJ1-5; TRBD1 matches at 7 bases. Germline V CDR1 and CDR2: SGHKS, YYEKEE (reference sequence). The V gene end was trimmed by 4 bases and the J gene end by 7 bases; junction bases not matched to a gene: 5. The CDR3 spans 13 residues. In DNA form, the CDR3 reads TGTGCCAGCAGCCGGGACAGCGAACAGCCCCAGCATTTT. Its protein product is CASSRDSEQPQHF.

The chain recombines TRBV11-3 with TRBJ2-2; 8 nucleotides align to TRBD1. The V gene's germline CDR1 is SGHNT and CDR2 YENEEA. With V trimmed by 8 bases and J by 5 bases, 16 bases remained unmatched. This CDR3 comprises 17 residues. CDR3 DNA sequence: TGTGCCAGCGGCCGGACAGGGTGGGGAAAATGGACCGGGGAGCTGTTTTTT. Amino acids: CASGRTGWGKWTGELFF.

This clone was seen a handful of times. The chain carries TRBV5-8 and TRBJ1-2; 8 bases line up with TRBD1. The CDR3 is 11 residues long. Germline CDR1 SGHTS, CDR2 YDEGEE. The V gene end was trimmed by 7 bases and the J gene end by 10 bases; junction bases not matched to a gene: 6. For the CDR3, the DNA is TGTGCCAGCGTCAGGACAGGGCCCTACACCTTC. Translation: CASVRTGPYTF.

The chain is built from TRBV7-2 and TRBJ2-3; TRBD1 might be the D (6 bases). V lost 7 bases and J 2 bases, leaving 25 bases between the germline ends. Germline CDR1 is SGHTA and CDR2 is FQGNSA. The CDR3 has 18 amino acids. The CDR3 region has the DNA TGTGCCAGCAACGCCAAGGTGGGACAAGAAGAAATCACAGATACGCAGTATTTT. Its protein product is CASNAKVGQEEITDTQYF.

The rearrangement joins TRBV19 to TRBJ2-1; TRBD2 matches 9 bases. Per the germline V gene, CDR1 is LNHDA and CDR2 is SQIVND (reference sequence). CDR3 length: 15 residues. The ends lost 1 base at V and 9 bases at J; junction bases unmatched: 7. The CDR3, as DNA: TGTGCCAGTAGTATAGGTGGCGGGGGGGTTACTGAGCAGTTCTTC. It encodes CASSIGGGGVTEQFF.

This chain joins TRBV28 and TRBJ1-5, with D tentatively TRBD1 (6 bases). Germline CDR1 is MDHEN and CDR2 is SYDVKM. V was shortened by 7 bases and J by 6 bases, with 19 bases between the two germline ends. This CDR3 has 15 amino acids. CDR3 DNA sequence: TGTGCCAGCAAGGAGGCCATGGGGGCAGGTCAGCCCCAGCATTTT. This codes for CASKEAMGAGQPQHF.

The chain employs TRBV19 and TRBJ2-3; 9 positions agree with TRBD2. Germline CDR1 and CDR2: LNHDA and SQIVND (reference sequence). After removal of 4 bases from V and 0 bases from J, the junction contained 5 bases not matched to a gene. The CDR3 spans 16 residues. This CDR3 is CASSRVTSGSTDTQYF. CDR3 bases: TGTGCCAGTAGTAGGGTGACTAGCGGTAGCACAGATACGCAGTATTTT. The full variable domain, rest sourced from reference TRBV19 and TRBJ2-3, is DGGITQSPKYLFRKEGQNVTLSCEQNLNHDAMYWYRQDPGQGLRLIYYSQIVNDFQKGDIAEGYSVSREKKESFPLTVTSAQKNPTAFYLCASSRVTSGSTDTQYFGPGTRLTVL.

The CDR3, as DNA: TGTGCCAGCAGTTACTCAGGGACAGGCGAAAAACTGTTTTTT. Translated: CASSYSGTGEKLFF. The J gene is TRBJ1-4, the V gene TRBV6-5; 8 bases are a match to TRBD1. V trimming: 0 bases; J trimming: 8 bases; junction bases outside the gene matches: 2. CDR3 size: 14 residues. Germline V CDR1 and CDR2: MNHEY, SVGAGI.

Notes on this clone: The sample contains more than one DNA sequence encoding this CDR3. The chain recombines TRBV2 with TRBJ2-5; a possible D gene is TRBD2 (6 bases). CDR1 and CDR2 (germline): SNHLY, FYNNEI. The V gene lost 2 bases and the J gene lost 5 bases, with 9 bases spanning the gap. There are 13 residues in the CDR3. CDR3 amino acids: CASSERRGETQYF. CDR3 DNA sequence: TGTGCCAGCAGTGAACGGAGGGGTGAGACCCAGTACTTC.

The V call is TRBV30, the J call TRBJ1-2; D not certain. The V gene lost 0 bases and the J gene lost 5 bases, with 13 bases spanning the gap. The CDR3 runs 14 residues. The germline CDR1 and CDR2 sequences are GTSNPN and SVGIG (reference sequence). CDR3 sequence reads: CAWSVAGNVYGYTF. DNA for the CDR3: TGTGCCTGGAGTGTAGCGGGGAACGTTTATGGCTACACCTTC.

This clone was seen more than once but under ten times. V and J are TRBV7-8 and TRBJ2-5, with D perhaps TRBD2 (5 bases). The germline CDR1 and CDR2 sequences are SGHVS and FQNEAQ. Trimming removed 3 bases at V and 5 bases at J, with 16 bases between. This CDR3 contains 15 residues. DNA for the CDR3: TGTGCCAGCAGCTTCGAAGGCGGGTGGGAGGAGACCCAGTACTTC. This sequence encodes CASSFEGGWEETQYF.

The chain employs TRBV19 and TRBJ1-2; D remains ambiguous. CDR1 is LNHDA and CDR2 is SQIVND in the germline V gene (reference sequence). The CDR3 totals 13 residues. V lost 7 bases and J lost 7, with 16 bases in between. The CDR3 sequence: CASTFNGGFGYTF. CDR3 nucleotide sequence: TGTGCCAGTACTTTTAACGGAGGGTTTGGCTACACCTTC.

V usage is TRBV6-5 and J usage is TRBJ1-4; 10 nucleotides match TRBD1. Germline loops: CDR1 MNHEY, CDR2 SVGAGI. The V segment lost 5 bases and the J segment 3 bases; nucleotides outside the gene matches: 3. The CDR3 spans 15 residues. The CDR3 coding sequence is TGTGCCAGCAGTAAGGGACAGGGGTCTAATGAAAAACTGTTTTTT. It is translated as CASSKGQGSNEKLFF.

The chain is built from TRBV7-8 and TRBJ1-3, with TRBD1 identical over 8 bases. Trimming took 5 bases from V and 3 from J; bases not matched to a gene: 6. This CDR3 has 15 residues. Per germline, CDR1 SGHVS and CDR2 FQNEAQ. The CDR3 DNA sequence: TGTGCCAGCAGCCTCCAGGGGGCGGGTGGAAACACCATATATTTT. Amino acids: CASSLQGAGGNTIYF. The full variable domain, in which reference TRBV7-8 and TRBJ1-3 provide the parts outside the CDR3, is GAGVSQSPRYKVAKRGQDVALRCDPISGHVSLFWYQQALGQGPEFLTYFQNEAQLDKSGLPSDRFFAERPEGSVSTLKIQRTQQEDSAVYLCASSLQGAGGNTIYFGEGSWLTVV.

V and J are TRBV7-2 and TRBJ2-5; D might be TRBD2 (7 bases). CDR1 is SGHTA and CDR2 is FQGNSA in the germline V gene. The CDR3 is 16 residues long. Trimming removed 6 bases at V and 7 bases at J, with 24 bases between. CDR3 sequence (DNA): TGTGCCAGCAGTCCCGGTGGGGGGGCCCGAGGGGGGACCCAGTACTTC. As protein: CASSPGGGARGGTQYF.

The gene calls are TRBV30 and TRBJ1-5; a possible D gene is TRBD1 (5 bases). The germline CDR1 and CDR2 sequences are GTSNPN and SVGIG (reference sequence). This CDR3 has 15 amino acids. The ends were cut back, 4 bases at V and 3 bases at J, with 16 bases in the middle. The CDR3 spells CAWTEGGAINQPQHF. The DNA of the CDR3 is TGTGCCTGGACCGAGGGAGGGGCCATCAATCAGCCCCAGCATTTT.

The table lists this clone with a few counts. The chain couples TRBV4-1 to TRBJ1-3, with 7 bases matching TRBD1. Per germline, CDR1 MGHRA and CDR2 YSYEKL. The CDR3 is made up of 15 amino acids. The V gene end was trimmed by 4 bases and the J gene end by 0 bases; junction bases not matched to a gene: 3. CDR3 residues: CASSPRDSSGNTIYF. The DNA of the CDR3 is TGCGCCAGCAGCCCACGGGACAGCTCTGGAAACACCATATATTTT.

This clone has only one observation. The V gene is TRBV6-1, the J gene TRBJ2-7; D unresolved. The CDR3 contains 13 residues. Germline assignment: CDR1 MNHNS and CDR2 SASEGT. Trimming cost V 4 bases and J 1 base, with 8 bases left between them. CDR3 region: CASSAASSYEQYF. CDR3 nucleotides: TGTGCCAGCAGTGCTGCCAGTTCCTACGAGCAGTACTTC.

This rearrangement joins TRBV10-3 to TRBJ2-1; TRBD1 matches 8 bases. Trimming cost V 0 bases and J 5 bases; bases outside gene matches: 6. CDR1 ENHRY and CDR2 SYGVKD come from the germline V gene. There are 16 residues in the CDR3. The CDR3 reads CAISESDRAPHNEQFF. DNA of the CDR3: TGTGCCATCAGTGAGTCGGACAGGGCCCCCCACAATGAGCAGTTCTTC.

This rearrangement joins TRBV30 to TRBJ2-7; D call uncertain. This CDR3 region has 13 residues. Trimming stripped 2 bases from V and 3 bases from J, with 11 bases between. Germline loops: CDR1 GTSNPN, CDR2 SVGIG (reference sequence). CDR3 bases: TGTGCCTGGAGTACGTTGACTGACTACGAGCAGTACTTC. Amino acids: CAWSTLTDYEQYF.

The chain couples TRBV6-5 to TRBJ1-2; 7 nucleotides align to TRBD1. Looked up from germline, CDR1 is MNHEY and CDR2 is SVGAGI. The CDR3 is 15 residues long. Trimming at V came to 4 bases and at J to 0 bases, leaving 5 bases not matched to a gene. CDR3 nucleotide sequence: TGTGCCAGCAGTTCCCGACAGGGCGCTAACTATGGCTACACCTTC. Translating it yields CASSSRQGANYGYTF.

The DNA for the CDR3 is TGTGCCAGCTCACCAGACCATAAGAGGCTTGCAACTAATGAAAAACTGTTTTTT. Translation: CASSPDHKRLATNEKLFF. The V gene is TRBV18, the J gene TRBJ1-4; D gene unclear. The CDR3 spans 18 residues. V was trimmed by 2 bases and J by 0 bases, leaving 16 bases between them. The germline V gene has CDR1 KGHSH and CDR2 LQKENI.

The sample holds a few counts of this clone. The V and J genes are TRBV29-1 and TRBJ2-3, with TRBD2 as a possible D gene (5 bases). V was clipped by 0 bases and J by 4 bases, with 17 bases between them. The CDR3 consists of 16 residues. Germline V lookup: CDR1 SQVTM, CDR2 ANQGSEA. The CDR3 region is CSVEETRAPVSDTQYF. CDR3 DNA: TGCAGCGTTGAAGAGACGAGGGCGCCGGTCTCAGATACGCAGTATTTT.

The V and J genes are TRBV7-2 and TRBJ2-7; TRBD1 agrees at 8 bases. CDR3 size: 15 residues. Germline V gene data show CDR1 as SGHTA and CDR2 as FQGNSA. Trimming removed 5 bases from V and 7 bases from J; junction bases left unmatched: 13. The CDR3, as DNA: TGTGCCAGCAGCCGCTTCTCGGGACAGGATAGTGAGCAGTACTTC. This encodes CASSRFSGQDSEQYF.

The genes are TRBV7-9 and TRBJ1-1; D is possibly TRBD1 (6 bases). Trimming took 6 bases from V and 4 from J, leaving 15 bases between them. Per the germline V gene, CDR1 is SEHNR and CDR2 is FQNEAQ (reference sequence). CDR3 length: 14 amino acids. The CDR3 region is CASRIQGSATEAFF. CDR3 bases: TGTGCCAGCAGAATACAGGGCTCCGCCACTGAAGCTTTCTTT.

The V gene is TRBV6-5, the J gene TRBJ1-1, with a weak D call TRBD1 (5 bases). This CDR3 comprises 15 residues. CDR1 is MNHEY and CDR2 is SVGAGI in the germline V gene. The ends were cut back, 8 bases at V and 0 bases at J, with 16 bases in the middle. This chain's CDR3 is CASQRGPNMNTEAFF. The CDR3 coding sequence is TGTGCCAGCCAAAGGGGCCCGAACATGAACACTGAAGCTTTCTTT.

The rearrangement uses TRBV9 and TRBJ2-1; TRBD2 matches at 7 bases. Looked up from germline, CDR1 is SGDLS and CDR2 is YYNGEE. V dropped 0 bases and J dropped 6; count of bases not matched to a gene: 15. The CDR3 sequence is 18 residues long. The CDR3 sequence: CASSVEASGAATFNEQFF. The CDR3 coding sequence is TGTGCCAGCAGCGTAGAAGCCAGCGGGGCGGCAACTTTCAATGAGCAGTTCTTC. Filled out from reference TRBV9 and TRBJ2-1, the complete variable domain reads DSGVTQTPKHLITATGQRVTLRCSPRSGDLSVYWYQQSLDQGLQFLIQYYNGEERAKGNILERFSAQQFPDLHSELNLSSLELGDSALYFCASSVEASGAATFNEQFFGPGTRLTVL.